This TCR beta chain was observed in a study of shared clonotypes between healthy human individuals. Looked up from germline, CDR1 is MNHEY and CDR2 is SMNVEV (reference sequence). The CDR3 length is 14 residues. Trimming removed 5 bases from V and 5 bases from J; junction bases left unmatched: 6. This clone was found many times. The same CDR3 is also encoded by other DNA sequences in this sample. Evenly divided among several immunoSEQ plates was the genomic DNA of each subset. The authors sequenced unsorted PBMC DNA on ten immunoSEQ deep assay plates. Only in-frame clones appear in the TCRdb table, and some are missing; sequencing was by immunoSEQ multiplex PCR. This table has some 530,000 clones, 60% to 80% appearing once. The donors, all of them Caucasian adults, lived in Nashville, Tennessee.

The chain recombines TRBV27 with TRBJ2-7; 10 positions agree with TRBD2. The material sequenced was PBMCs. The receptor was derived from a woman aged 40 to 50 in good health. Some clones in this sample may be carry-over from other donors' samples. In DNA, the CDR3 is TGTGCCAGCAGTGAAGCGGGAGGGCCTCACGAGCAGTACTTC. This translates into CASSEAGGPHEQYF.